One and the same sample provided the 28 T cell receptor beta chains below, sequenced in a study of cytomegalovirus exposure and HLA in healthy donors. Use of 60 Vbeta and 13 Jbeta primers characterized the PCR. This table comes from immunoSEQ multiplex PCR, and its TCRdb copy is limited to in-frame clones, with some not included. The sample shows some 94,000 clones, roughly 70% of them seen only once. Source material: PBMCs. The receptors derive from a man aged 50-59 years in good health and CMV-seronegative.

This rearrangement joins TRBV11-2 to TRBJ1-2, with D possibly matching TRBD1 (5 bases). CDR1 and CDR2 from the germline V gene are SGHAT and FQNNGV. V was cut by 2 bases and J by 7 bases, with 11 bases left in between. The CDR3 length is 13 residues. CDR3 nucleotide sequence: TGTGCCAGCAGCTTAATAGCCACAGGTGGCTACACCTTC. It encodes CASSLIATGGYTF. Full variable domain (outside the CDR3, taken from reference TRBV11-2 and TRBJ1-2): EAGVAQSPRYKIIEKRQSVAFWCNPISGHATLYWYQQILGQGPKLLIQFQNNGVVDDSQLPKDRFSAERLKGVDSTLKIQPAKLEDSAVYLCASSLIATGGYTFGSGTRLTVV.

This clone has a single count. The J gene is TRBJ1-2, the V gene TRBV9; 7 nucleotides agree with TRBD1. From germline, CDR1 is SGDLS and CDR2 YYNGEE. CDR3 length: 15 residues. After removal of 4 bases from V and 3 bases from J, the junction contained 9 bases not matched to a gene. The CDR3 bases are TGTGCCAGCAGCCCGAGACAGGGACCGTACTATGGCTACACCTTC. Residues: CASSPRQGPYYGYTF.

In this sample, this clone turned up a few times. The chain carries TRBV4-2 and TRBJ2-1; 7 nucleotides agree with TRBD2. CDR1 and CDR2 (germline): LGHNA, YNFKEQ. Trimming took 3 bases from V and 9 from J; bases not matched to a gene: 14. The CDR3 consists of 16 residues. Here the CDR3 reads CASSQTSGTHEVEQFF. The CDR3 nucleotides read TGTGCCAGCAGCCAGACCAGCGGGACCCATGAGGTTGAGCAGTTCTTC.

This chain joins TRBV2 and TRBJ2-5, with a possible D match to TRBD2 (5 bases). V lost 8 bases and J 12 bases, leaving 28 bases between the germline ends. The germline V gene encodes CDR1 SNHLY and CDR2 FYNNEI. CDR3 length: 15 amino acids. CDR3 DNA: TGTGCCAGCGGAAGATCCGGGGTGTTTGAAGAGAACAAGTACTTC. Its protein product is CASGRSGVFEENKYF. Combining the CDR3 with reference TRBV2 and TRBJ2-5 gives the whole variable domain EPEVTQTPSHQVTQMGQEVILRCVPISNHLYFYWYRQILGQKVEFLVSFYNNEISEKSEIFDDQFSVERPDGSNFTLKIRSTKLEDSAMYFCASGRSGVFEENKYFGPGTRLLVL.

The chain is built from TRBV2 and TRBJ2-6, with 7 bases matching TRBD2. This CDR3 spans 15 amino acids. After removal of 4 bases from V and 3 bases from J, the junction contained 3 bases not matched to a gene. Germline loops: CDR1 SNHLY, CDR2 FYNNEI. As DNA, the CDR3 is TGTGCCAGCAGTGCCGGGGGGAGTGGGGCCAACGTCCTGACTTTC. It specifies CASSAGGSGANVLTF.

The CDR3 DNA is TGTGCCTGGACCACTCTCACAACTAATGAAAAACTGTTTTTT. Translating it yields CAWTTLTTNEKLFF. The genes are TRBV30 and TRBJ1-4; D ambiguous. Trimming stripped 4 bases from V and 0 bases from J, with 9 bases between. The germline V gene encodes CDR1 GTSNPN and CDR2 SVGIG (reference sequence). The CDR3 has 14 residues.

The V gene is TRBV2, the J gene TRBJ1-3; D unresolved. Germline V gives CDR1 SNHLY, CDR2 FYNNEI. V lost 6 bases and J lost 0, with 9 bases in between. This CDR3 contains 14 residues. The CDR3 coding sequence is TGTGCCAGCAGAGCTCACGACTCTGGAAACACCATATATTTT. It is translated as CASRAHDSGNTIYF.

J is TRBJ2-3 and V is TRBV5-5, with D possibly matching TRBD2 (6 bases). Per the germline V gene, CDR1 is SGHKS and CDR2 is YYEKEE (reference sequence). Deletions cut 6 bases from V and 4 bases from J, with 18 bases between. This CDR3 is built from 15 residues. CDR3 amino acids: CASTAWGGAADTQYF. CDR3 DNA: TGTGCCAGCACGGCTTGGGGAGGTGCCGCAGATACGCAGTATTTT.

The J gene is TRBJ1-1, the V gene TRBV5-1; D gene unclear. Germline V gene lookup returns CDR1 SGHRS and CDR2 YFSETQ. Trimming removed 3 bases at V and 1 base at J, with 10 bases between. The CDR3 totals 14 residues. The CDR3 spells CASSYDGGNTEAFF. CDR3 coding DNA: TGCGCCAGCAGCTACGACGGAGGGAACACTGAAGCTTTCTTT.

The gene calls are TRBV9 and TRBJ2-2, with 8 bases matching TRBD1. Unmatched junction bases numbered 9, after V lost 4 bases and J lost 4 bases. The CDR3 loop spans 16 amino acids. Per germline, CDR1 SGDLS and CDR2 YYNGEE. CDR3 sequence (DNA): TGTGCCAGCAGCAAGGAGAGACAGGGGAGCACCGGGGAGCTGTTTTTT. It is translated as CASSKERQGSTGELFF. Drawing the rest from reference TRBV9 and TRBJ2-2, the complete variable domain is DSGVTQTPKHLITATGQRVTLRCSPRSGDLSVYWYQQSLDQGLQFLIQYYNGEERAKGNILERFSAQQFPDLHSELNLSSLELGDSALYFCASSKERQGSTGELFFGEGSRLTVL.

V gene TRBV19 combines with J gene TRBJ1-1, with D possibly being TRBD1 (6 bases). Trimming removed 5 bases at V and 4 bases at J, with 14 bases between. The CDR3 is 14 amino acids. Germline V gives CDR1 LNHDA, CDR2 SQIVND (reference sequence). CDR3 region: CASSSTGLATEAFF. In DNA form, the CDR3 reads TGTGCCAGTAGTTCGACAGGCTTGGCCACTGAAGCTTTCTTT.

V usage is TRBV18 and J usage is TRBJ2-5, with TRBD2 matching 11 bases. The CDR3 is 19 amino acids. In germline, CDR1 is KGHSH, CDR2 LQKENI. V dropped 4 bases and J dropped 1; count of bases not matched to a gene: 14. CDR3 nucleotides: TGTGCCAGCTCACTAGACAGGCTTACTAGCGGGAGTCCCCAAGAGACCCAGTACTTC. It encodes CASSLDRLTSGSPQETQYF.

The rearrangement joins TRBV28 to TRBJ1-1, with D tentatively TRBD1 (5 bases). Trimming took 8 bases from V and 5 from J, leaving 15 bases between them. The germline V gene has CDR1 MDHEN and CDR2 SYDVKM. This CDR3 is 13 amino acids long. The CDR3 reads CASLIGDGTEAFF. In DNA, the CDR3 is TGTGCCAGCCTAATAGGGGATGGGACTGAAGCTTTCTTT.

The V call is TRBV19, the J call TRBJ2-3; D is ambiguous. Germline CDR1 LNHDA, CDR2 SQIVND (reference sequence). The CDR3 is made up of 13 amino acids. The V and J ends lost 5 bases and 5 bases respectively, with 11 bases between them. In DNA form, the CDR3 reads TGTGCCAGTAGTTCGTACCGCGGAGATACGCAGTATTTT. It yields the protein CASSSYRGDTQYF.

The CDR3 DNA follows: TGTGCCAGCACCAGAGGCGGGGTCCCCTACGAGCAGTACTTC. As protein: CASTRGGVPYEQYF. The J gene is TRBJ2-7, the V gene TRBV2; the D gene is possibly TRBD2 (6 bases). Trimming cost V 7 bases and J 2 bases, with 15 bases left between them. Germline lookup yields CDR1 SNHLY and CDR2 FYNNEI. The CDR3 contains 14 residues.

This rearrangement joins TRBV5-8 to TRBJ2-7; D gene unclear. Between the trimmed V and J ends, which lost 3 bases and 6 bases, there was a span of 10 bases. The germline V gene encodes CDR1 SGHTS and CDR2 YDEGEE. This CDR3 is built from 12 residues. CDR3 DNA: TGTGCCAGCAGCTACCAGGCGAGCGAGCAGTACTTC. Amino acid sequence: CASSYQASEQYF.

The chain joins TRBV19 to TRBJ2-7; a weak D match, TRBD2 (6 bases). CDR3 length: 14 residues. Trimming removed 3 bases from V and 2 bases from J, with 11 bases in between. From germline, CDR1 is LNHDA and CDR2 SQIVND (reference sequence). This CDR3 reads CASSMEGKPYEQYV. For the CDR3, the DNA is TGTGCCAGTAGTATGGAGGGAAAACCCTACGAGCAGTACGTC.

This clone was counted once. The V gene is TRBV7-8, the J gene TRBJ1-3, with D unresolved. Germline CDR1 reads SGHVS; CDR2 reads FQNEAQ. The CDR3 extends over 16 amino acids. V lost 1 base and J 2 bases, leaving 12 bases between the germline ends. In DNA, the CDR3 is TGTGCCAGCAGCTTAGTATGGTCAGAGGCTGGAAACACCATATATTTT. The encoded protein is CASSLVWSEAGNTIYF.

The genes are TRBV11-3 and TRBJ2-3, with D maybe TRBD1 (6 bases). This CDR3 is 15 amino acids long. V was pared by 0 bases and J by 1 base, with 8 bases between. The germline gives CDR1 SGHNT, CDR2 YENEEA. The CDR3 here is CASSLDGGGTDTQYF. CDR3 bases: TGTGCCAGCAGCTTAGATGGGGGCGGCACAGATACGCAGTATTTT.

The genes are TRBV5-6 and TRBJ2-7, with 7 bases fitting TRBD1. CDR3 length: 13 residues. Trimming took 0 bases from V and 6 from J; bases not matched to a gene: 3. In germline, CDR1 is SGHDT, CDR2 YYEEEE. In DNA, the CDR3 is TGTGCCAGCAGCTTGGTTAACAGGGGCGAGCAGTACGTC. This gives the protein CASSLVNRGEQYV.

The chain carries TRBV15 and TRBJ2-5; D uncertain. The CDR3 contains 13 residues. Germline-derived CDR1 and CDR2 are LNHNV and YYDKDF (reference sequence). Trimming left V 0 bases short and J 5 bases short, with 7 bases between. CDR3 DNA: TGTGCCACCAGCAGAGATACTTGGGAGACCCAGTACTTC. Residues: CATSRDTWETQYF.

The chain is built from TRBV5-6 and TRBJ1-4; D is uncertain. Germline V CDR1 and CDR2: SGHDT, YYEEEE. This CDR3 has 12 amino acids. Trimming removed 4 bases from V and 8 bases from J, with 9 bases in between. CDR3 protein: CASSLRWEKLFF. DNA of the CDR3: TGTGCCAGCAGCCTCAGGTGGGAAAAACTGTTTTTT.

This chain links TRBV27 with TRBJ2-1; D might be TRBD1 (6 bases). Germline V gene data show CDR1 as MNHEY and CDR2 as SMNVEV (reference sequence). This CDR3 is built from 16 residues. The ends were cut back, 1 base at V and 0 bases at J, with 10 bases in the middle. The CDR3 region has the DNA TGTGCCAGCAGTTTATGGGGGACAAGCTCCTACAATGAGCAGTTCTTC. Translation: CASSLWGTSSYNEQFF.

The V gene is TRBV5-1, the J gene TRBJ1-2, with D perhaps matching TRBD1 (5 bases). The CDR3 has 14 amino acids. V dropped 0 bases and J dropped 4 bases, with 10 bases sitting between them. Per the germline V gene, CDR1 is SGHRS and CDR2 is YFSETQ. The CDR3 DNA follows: TGCGCCAGCAGCTTGGACGGGGGGGGCTATGGCTACACCTTC. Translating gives CASSLDGGGYGYTF.

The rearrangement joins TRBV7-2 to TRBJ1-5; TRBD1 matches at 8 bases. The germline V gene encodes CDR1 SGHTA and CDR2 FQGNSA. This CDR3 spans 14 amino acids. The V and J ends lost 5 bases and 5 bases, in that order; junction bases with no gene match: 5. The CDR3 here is CASSPQGAYQPQHF. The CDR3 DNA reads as TGTGCCAGCAGCCCCCAGGGGGCCTATCAGCCCCAGCATTTT.

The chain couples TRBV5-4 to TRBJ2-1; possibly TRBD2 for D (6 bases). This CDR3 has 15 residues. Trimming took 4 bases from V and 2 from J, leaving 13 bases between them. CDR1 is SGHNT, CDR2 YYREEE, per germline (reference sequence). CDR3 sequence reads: CASSGGGGAYNEQFF. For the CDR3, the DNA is TGTGCCAGCAGCGGAGGCGGAGGGGCCTACAATGAGCAGTTCTTC.

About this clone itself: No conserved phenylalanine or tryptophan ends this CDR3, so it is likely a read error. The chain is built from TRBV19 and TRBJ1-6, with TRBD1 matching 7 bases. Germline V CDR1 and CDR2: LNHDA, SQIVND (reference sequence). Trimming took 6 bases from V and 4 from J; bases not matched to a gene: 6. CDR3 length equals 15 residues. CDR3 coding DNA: TGTGCCAGTAGACCGTCAGGGGGATATAATTCACCCCTCCACGTT. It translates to CASRPSGGYNSPLHV.

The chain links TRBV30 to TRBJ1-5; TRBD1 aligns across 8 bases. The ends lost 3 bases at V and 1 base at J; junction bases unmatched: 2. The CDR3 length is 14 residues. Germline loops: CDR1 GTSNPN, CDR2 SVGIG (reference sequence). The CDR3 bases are TGTGCCTGGAGGGGACAGGCCAGCAATCAGCCCCAGCATTTT. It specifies CAWRGQASNQPQHF.